This is a list of T cell receptor beta chains from one sample in a study of blood T cell repertoires in COVID-19. TCRdb keeps only in-frame clones here, not all; method: immunoSEQ multiplex PCR. The sample contains a few hundred thousand clones, roughly nine tenths of which appear only once. Sequencing input: peripheral blood. The receptors were gathered from a man younger than 35 with active or convalescent COVID-19. The CDR3 runs from the conserved cysteine through the conserved F or W. The D gene is left open where the match is weak. Clone size is stated in some rows and not others, as once, few, many or a class when expanded.

j_gene	abundance	v_gene	d_gene	CDR3aa	CDR3nt
TRBJ1-1	-	TRBV19	-	CASSSQGDTEAFF	TGTGCCAGTAGTAGCCAGGGCGACACTGAAGCTTTCTTT
TRBJ2-2	-	TRBV6-5	-	CASSAGIYTGELFF	TGTGCCAGCAGCGCGGGGATTTACACCGGGGAGCTGTTTTTT
TRBJ2-3	-	TRBV28	TRBD2	CASSPHGASGRASDTQYF	TGTGCCAGTTCCCCACACGGGGCTAGCGGGCGAGCATCGGATACGCAGTATTTT
TRBJ1-2	-	TRBV6-5	-	CASSYGANYGYTF	TGTGCCAGCAGTTACGGAGCTAACTATGGCTACACCTTC
TRBJ2-3	-	TRBV6-6	TRBD1	CASSHGTGTDTQYF	TGTGCCAGCAGCCACGGGACAGGGACAGATACGCAGTATTTT
TRBJ1-4	many	TRBV7-9	-	CASSSLQGKLFF	TGTGCCAGCAGCTCTCTACAGGGAAAACTGTTTTTT
TRBJ2-2	-	TRBV6-2/TRBV6-3	-	CASSYTTTRTELFF	TGTGCCAGCAGTTACACGACGACTCGTACGGAGCTGTTTTTT
TRBJ1-1	once	TRBV9	-	CASSAGVGTEAFF	TGTGCCAGCAGCGCGGGGGTTGGAACTGAAGCTTTCTTT
TRBJ1-5	-	TRBV19	TRBD1	CASRDRDRFNQPQHF	TGTGCCAGTAGGGACCGGGACAGGTTCAATCAGCCCCAGCATTTT
TRBJ2-7	-	TRBV19	TRBD2	CASSFGAGLAIYEQYF	TGTGCCAGTAGTTTTGGTGCGGGACTAGCTATTTACGAGCAGTACTTC
TRBJ1-2	-	TRBV5-1	TRBD1	CASSLADRGNGYTF	TGCGCCAGCAGCTTGGCGGACAGGGGGAATGGCTACACCTTC
TRBJ2-7	-	TRBV27	-	CASSFVAGISDEQYF	TGTGCCAGCAGTTTTGTGGCAGGGATATCGGACGAGCAGTACTTC
TRBJ2-3	-	TRBV4-1	-	CASSQVAQGFTDTQYF	TGCGCCAGCAGCCAAGTAGCACAGGGTTTCACAGATACGCAGTATTTT
TRBJ2-1	-	TRBV7-8	TRBD1	CASSLMVGQGDEQFF	TGTGCCAGCAGCTTGATGGTGGGACAGGGTGATGAGCAGTTCTTC
TRBJ1-2	-	TRBV11-2	TRBD1	CASSRDRSNYGYTF	TGTGCCAGCAGTCGGGACAGGTCCAACTATGGCTACACCTTC
TRBJ1-1	-	TRBV6-1	-	CASSEGLLNTEAFF	TGTGCCAGCAGTGAGGGGCTCTTAAACACTGAAGCTTTCTTT
TRBJ2-1	-	TRBV29-1	TRBD2	CSALTSGGFGQFF	TGCAGCGCCCTGACTAGCGGGGGGTTTGGGCAGTTCTTC
TRBJ2-7	-	TRBV5-1	TRBD1	CASSDQGAIETGQYF	TGCGCCAGCAGCGACCAGGGGGCTATAGAAACGGGGCAGTACTTC
TRBJ1-5	few	TRBV6-5	TRBD1	CASSTGQDPYQPQHF	TGTGCCAGCAGTACCGGACAGGACCCTTATCAGCCCCAGCATTTT
TRBJ1-2	-	TRBV7-8	-	CASSLSAYGYTF	TGTGCCAGCAGCTTAAGTGCGTATGGCTACACCTTC
TRBJ2-7	-	TRBV19	-	CASSRRVSYEQYF	TGTGCCAGTAGTAGGCGGGTCTCCTACGAGCAGTACTTC
TRBJ1-3	-	TRBV6-5	-	CASESGNSGNTIYF	TGTGCCAGCGAGTCCGGGAACTCTGGAAACACCATATATTTT
TRBJ1-5	-	TRBV19	-	CASSMSAGQDNQPQHF	TGTGCCAGTAGTATGTCCGCAGGGCAGGACAATCAGCCCCAGCATTTT
TRBJ2-4	-	TRBV4-3	-	CASSQDRAYNIQYF	TGCGCCAGCAGCCAAGACAGGGCCTACAACATTCAGTACTTC
TRBJ1-5	-	TRBV19	TRBD1	CASSIGGQRTGQPQHF	TGTGCCAGTAGTATAGGGGGACAGCGGACCGGACAGCCCCAGCATTTT